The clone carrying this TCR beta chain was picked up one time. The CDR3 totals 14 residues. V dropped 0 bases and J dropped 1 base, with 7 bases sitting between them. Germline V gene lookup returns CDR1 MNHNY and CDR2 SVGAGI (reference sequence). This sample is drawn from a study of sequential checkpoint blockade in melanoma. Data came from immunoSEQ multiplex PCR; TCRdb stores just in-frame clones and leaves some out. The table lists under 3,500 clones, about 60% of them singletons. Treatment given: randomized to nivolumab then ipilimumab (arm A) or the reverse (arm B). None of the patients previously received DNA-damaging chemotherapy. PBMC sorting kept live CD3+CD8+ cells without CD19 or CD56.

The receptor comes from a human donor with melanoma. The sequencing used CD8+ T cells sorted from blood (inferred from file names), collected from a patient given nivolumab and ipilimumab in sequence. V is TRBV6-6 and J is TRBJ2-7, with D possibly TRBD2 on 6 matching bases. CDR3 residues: CASSYSRGSYEQYF. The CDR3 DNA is TGTGCCAGCAGTTACTCCCGGGGGTCCTACGAGCAGTACTTC.